This T cell receptor beta chain comes out of a study of T cells in localized non-small cell lung cancer. The germline V gene encodes CDR1 MDHEN and CDR2 SYDVKM. The CDR3 extends over 16 amino acids. Trimming took 5 bases from V and 4 from J, leaving 18 bases between them. Points from the study as a whole: Adjacent lung had a median about 60 of the 100 largest tumor clones. Of the tissues analyzed, uninvolved adjacent lung showed maximal T cell clonality, greater than tumor. Sequence data derive from only one tumor region, so heterogeneity remains possible. There was an association of higher blood T cell density with longer overall survival.

As to this clone: Its cognate antigen is unknown.

Sequencing was performed with immunoSEQ multiplex PCR; in TCRdb, only in-frame clones are kept and a portion is missing. The top ten hold over 12% of the sample, which has thousands of clones, 20% to 30% seen once. This sequence originates from an older female donor with stage I lung adenocarcinoma. This chain connects TRBV28 to TRBJ1-5; D is unresolved. Specimen: lung tumor tissue, collected before any cancer treatment. CDR3 region: CASSPDSRGRNQPQHF. Here the CDR3 DNA reads TGTGCCAGCAGTCCGGACTCCCGTGGCAGAAATCAGCCCCAGCATTTT.